This T cell receptor beta chain is from a study of CD8 T cells in Susac syndrome. Included as multiple sclerosis controls were treatment-naive patients who had stable or active relapsing-remitting disease. Negative isolation yielded CD8+ and CD4+ T cells; FACS enriched TEMRA cells. The V end was cut by 10 bases, the J end by 6 bases, with 25 bases between. CDR1 SGHRS and CDR2 YFSETQ come from the germline V gene. The CDR3 consists of 16 residues. RNA was extracted with the RNeasy kit, and a quantity of roughly 0.5 to 1 ug was reverse transcribed using random hexamers. immunoSEQ multiplex PCR amplified TCR beta CDR3 across 54 Vbeta, 13 Jbeta. TCRdb re-called the immunoSEQ multiplex PCR reads through MiXCR, storing one row per CDR3 protein. The top ten clones hold about 0.071% of a sample with some 260,000 distinct CDR3 sequences, around 95% of them seen once.

The sequenced sample consisted of CD4+ T cells from PBMCs. The V and J genes are TRBV5-1 and TRBJ2-2; the D call may be TRBD1 or TRBD2 (5 bases each). This TCR was sampled from a human donor with multiple sclerosis. The CDR3 spells CAGGPIGLNGPGELFF. The CDR3 DNA reads as TGCGCCGGGGGACCCATCGGACTCAACGGGCCCGGGGAGCTGTTTTTT.